This TCR beta chain is drawn from a study of T cell changes during pregnancy in multiple sclerosis. Here immunoSEQ multiplex PCR was the method, and the copy in TCRdb shows in-frame clones only, minus some. The sample holds approximately 70,000 clones, 80% to 95% seen once. With 1 base removed from V and 7 bases from J, the gap between germline ends came to 20 bases. The CDR3 totals 17 residues. Per germline, CDR1 MGHDK and CDR2 SYGVNS. The sequence derives from a female donor in good health, enrolled as a control in a pregnancy study. This material consisted of peripheral blood, taken in the first trimester of pregnancy. The J gene is TRBJ2-1, the V gene TRBV25-1; D not resolved. CDR3 residues: CASSESSSGTGRNEQFF. As DNA, the CDR3 is TGTGCCAGCAGTGAATCGAGCTCTGGTACGGGTCGGAATGAGCAGTTCTTC.